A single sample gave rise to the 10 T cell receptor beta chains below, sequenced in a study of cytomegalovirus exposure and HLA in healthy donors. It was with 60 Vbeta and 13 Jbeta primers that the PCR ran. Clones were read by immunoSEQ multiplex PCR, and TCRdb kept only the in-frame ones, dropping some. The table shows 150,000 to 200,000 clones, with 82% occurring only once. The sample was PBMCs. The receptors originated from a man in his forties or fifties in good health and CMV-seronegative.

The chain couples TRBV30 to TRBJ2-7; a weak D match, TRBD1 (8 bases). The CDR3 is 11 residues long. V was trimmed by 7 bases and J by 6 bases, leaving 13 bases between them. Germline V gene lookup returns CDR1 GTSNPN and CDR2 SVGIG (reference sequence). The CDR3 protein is CASHRGGEQYF. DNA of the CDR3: TGTGCCTCACACAGGGGGGGCGAGCAGTACTTC. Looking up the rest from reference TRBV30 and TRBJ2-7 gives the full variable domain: SQTIHQWPATLVQPVGSPLSLECTVEGTSNPNLYWYRQAAGRGLQLLFYSVGIGQISSEVPQNLSASRPQDRQFILSSKKLLLSDSGFYLCASHRGGEQYFGPGTRLTVT.

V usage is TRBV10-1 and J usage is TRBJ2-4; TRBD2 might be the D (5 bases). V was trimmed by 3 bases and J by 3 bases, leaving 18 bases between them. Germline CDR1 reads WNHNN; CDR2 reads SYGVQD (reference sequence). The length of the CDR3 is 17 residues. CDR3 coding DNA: TGCGCCAGCAGTGACACCCCTCGGGGTCCAGGCAAAAACATTCAGTACTTC. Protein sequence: CASSDTPRGPGKNIQYF.

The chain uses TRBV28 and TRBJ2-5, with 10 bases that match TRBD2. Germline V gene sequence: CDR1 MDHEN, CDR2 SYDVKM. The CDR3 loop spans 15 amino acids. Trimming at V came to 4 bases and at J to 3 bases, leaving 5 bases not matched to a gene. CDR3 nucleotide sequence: TGTGCCAGCAGTTCCCCCGGGACTAGCGAAGAGACCCAGTACTTC. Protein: CASSSPGTSEETQYF.

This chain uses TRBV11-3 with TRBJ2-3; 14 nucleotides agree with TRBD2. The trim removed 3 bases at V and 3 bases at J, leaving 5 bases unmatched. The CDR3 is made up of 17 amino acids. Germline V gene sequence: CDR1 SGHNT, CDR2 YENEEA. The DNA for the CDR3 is TGTGCCAGCAGCTTCGGACTAGCGGGGGGTGATACAGATACGCAGTATTTT. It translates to CASSFGLAGGDTDTQYF.

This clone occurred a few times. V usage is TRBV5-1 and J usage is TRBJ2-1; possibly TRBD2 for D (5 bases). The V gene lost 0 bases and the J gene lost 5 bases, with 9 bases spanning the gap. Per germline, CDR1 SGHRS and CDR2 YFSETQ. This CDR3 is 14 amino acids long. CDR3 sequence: CASSLVRAHNEQFF. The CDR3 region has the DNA TGCGCCAGCAGCTTGGTGCGGGCCCACAATGAGCAGTTCTTC.

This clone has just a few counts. The CDR3 spells CASSSWTGGNEQFF. In DNA form, the CDR3 reads TGTGCCAGCAGCTCCTGGACAGGGGGGAATGAGCAGTTCTTC. The rearrangement uses TRBV7-9 and TRBJ2-1; TRBD1 matches 10 bases. Germline V gene sequence: CDR1 SEHNR, CDR2 FQNEAQ (reference sequence). The CDR3 consists of 14 residues. Trimming cost V 4 bases and J 7 bases; bases outside gene matches: 4.

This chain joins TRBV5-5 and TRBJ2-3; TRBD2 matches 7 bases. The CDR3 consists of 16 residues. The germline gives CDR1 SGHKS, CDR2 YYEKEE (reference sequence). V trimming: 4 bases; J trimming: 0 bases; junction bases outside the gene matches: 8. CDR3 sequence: CASSPRGTTSTDTQYF. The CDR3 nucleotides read TGTGCCAGCAGCCCCAGAGGGACTACTAGCACAGATACGCAGTATTTT.

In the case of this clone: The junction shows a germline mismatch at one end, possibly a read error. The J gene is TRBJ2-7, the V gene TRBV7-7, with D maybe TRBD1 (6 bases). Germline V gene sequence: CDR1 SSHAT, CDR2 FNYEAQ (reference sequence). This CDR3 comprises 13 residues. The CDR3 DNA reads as TGTGCTAGCAGCCCCGGACAGAGCTACGAGCAGTACTTC. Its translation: CASSPGQSYEQYF.

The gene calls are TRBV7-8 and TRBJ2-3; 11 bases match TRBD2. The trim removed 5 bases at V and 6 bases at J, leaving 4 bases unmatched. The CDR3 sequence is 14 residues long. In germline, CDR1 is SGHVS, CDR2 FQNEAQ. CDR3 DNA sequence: TGTGCCAGCAGCCCCACTAGCGGGAGTGATACGCAGTATTTT. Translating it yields CASSPTSGSDTQYF.

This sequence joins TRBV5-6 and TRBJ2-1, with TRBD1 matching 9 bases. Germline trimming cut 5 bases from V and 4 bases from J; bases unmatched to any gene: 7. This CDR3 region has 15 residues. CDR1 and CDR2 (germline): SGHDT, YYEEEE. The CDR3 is CASSSTGQGYNEQFF. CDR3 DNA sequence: TGTGCCAGCAGTTCCACGGGACAGGGTTACAATGAGCAGTTCTTC.